The clone carrying this T cell receptor (beta chain) has a count of ten or more. What it recognizes is unknown. These data are taken from a study of CD8 T cells in ankylosing spondylitis. The germline V gene encodes CDR1 SGDLS and CDR2 YYNGEE. V lost 3 bases to trimming and J lost 2 bases, with 11 bases between them. The CDR3 totals 15 residues. TCRdb processed the 5' RACE reads anew with MiXCR; each CDR3 protein has one entry. Here the sample spans 35,000 to 50,000 distinct CDR3 sequences, about 3% being singletons. Study-level results: Reactive arthritis synovial fluid and blood were previously reported to contain some motif variants. What appeared characteristic of ankylosing spondylitis blood was a TCR beta motif of eight highly homologous variants. As reported, disease-linked clones showed significant enrichment in matched ankylosing spondylitis synovial fluid. Researchers report that disease-linked clones proved CD8+ and relatively rare in peripheral blood.

The chain links TRBV9 to TRBJ1-4; TRBD1 is a possible D gene (5 bases). Material: blood, either unsorted or a sorted T cell fraction (not recorded which). The sequence was collected from a male donor with ankylosing spondylitis or in good health (not recorded which). In DNA, the CDR3 is TGTGCCAGCAGCGCCCAGGGTCAGACTAATGAAAAACTGTTTTTT. Protein product: CASSAQGQTNEKLFF.